This T cell receptor (beta chain) originates from a study of blood T cell repertoires in COVID-19. Trimming took off 6 bases at V and 1 base at J, with 10 bases between the two ends. Germline V gene sequence: CDR1 MDHEN, CDR2 SYDVKM. There are 15 residues in the CDR3. Produced via immunoSEQ multiplex PCR; TCRdb's table is partial and in-frame only. This table has approximately 340,000 clones, approximately 82% appearing once. The sequence was obtained from a man younger than 40 with active or convalescent COVID-19. The specimen was peripheral blood. The chain is built from TRBV28 and TRBJ2-6; D ambiguous. The CDR3 DNA reads TGTGCCAGCAGCGACACAAGGTCTGGGGCCAACGTCCTGACTTTC. It is translated as CASSDTRSGANVLTF.